The 27 T cell receptor beta chains below come from one sample, sequenced in a study of cytomegalovirus exposure and HLA in healthy donors. Primers: 60 Vbeta forward and 13 Jbeta reverse. TCRdb keeps only in-frame clones here, not all; method: immunoSEQ multiplex PCR. The table has about 120,000 clones, roughly a tenth seen once. The sample comprised PBMCs. The receptors originated from a woman aged 18-29 years in good health and CMV-seropositive.

Comment on this clone: At one boundary the junction diverges from the germline segment, which might be a read error. The rearrangement uses TRBV7-7 and TRBJ2-5; a possible D gene is TRBD2 (5 bases). This CDR3 has 14 amino acids. In germline, CDR1 is SSHAT, CDR2 FNYEAQ (reference sequence). For the CDR3, the DNA is TGTGCTAGCAGACCCCAGGCGGGCGGAGAGACCCAGTACTTC. Its translation is CASRPQAGGETQYF.

The genes are TRBV7-8 and TRBJ1-4; 7 bases are shared with TRBD1. After removal of 5 bases from V and 4 bases from J, the junction contained 10 bases not matched to a gene. CDR1 is SGHVS and CDR2 is FQNEAQ in the germline V gene. This CDR3 comprises 16 residues. The CDR3 DNA reads as TGTGCCAGCAGCACGGGCACGGGACAGCTTAATGAAAAACTGTTTTTT. It translates to CASSTGTGQLNEKLFF.

This clone has just a few counts. The V gene is TRBV7-3, the J gene TRBJ2-3; 7 bases match TRBD2. Germline V gene lookup returns CDR1 SGHTA and CDR2 FQGTGA. The CDR3 is 15 amino acids. With 2 bases clipped from V and 2 bases from J, the junction kept 4 bases outside the gene matches. CDR3 coding DNA: TGTGCCAGCAGCTTAGGGAGCGGGGCCACAGATACGCAGTATTTT. Residues: CASSLGSGATDTQYF.

This clone was seen more than once but under ten times. The V and J genes are TRBV5-5 and TRBJ1-2; 7 nucleotides match TRBD1. The CDR3 extends over 16 amino acids. The germline V gene encodes CDR1 SGHKS and CDR2 YYEKEE (reference sequence). V trimming: 0 bases; J trimming: 2 bases; junction bases outside the gene matches: 7. The CDR3 loop is CASSLEPLTGNYGYTF. The CDR3 nucleotides read TGTGCCAGCAGCTTGGAACCATTGACAGGGAACTATGGCTACACCTTC.

This chain connects TRBV4-2 to TRBJ2-5, with 8 positions matching TRBD1. Per germline, CDR1 LGHNA and CDR2 YNFKEQ. Trimming took 0 bases from V and 3 from J; bases not matched to a gene: 9. The CDR3 has 17 amino acids. The CDR3 spells CASSQDGPGQDKETQYF. Written as DNA, the CDR3 is TGTGCCAGCAGCCAAGATGGACCGGGACAGGATAAAGAGACCCAGTACTTC.

In its sample, this clone was seen a few times. This sequence joins TRBV2 and TRBJ2-2; tentatively, D is TRBD2 (7 bases). The germline V and J ends were trimmed by 4 bases and 1 base, with 16 bases remaining between them. CDR1 is SNHLY, CDR2 FYNNEI, per germline. The CDR3 is 17 amino acids. DNA for the CDR3: TGTGCCAGCAGTGGATCGGGGGGCAGACTGAACACCGGGGAGCTGTTTTTT. Translation: CASSGSGGRLNTGELFF.

Only a few counts were recorded for this clone. This rearrangement joins TRBV30 to TRBJ1-4; D is ambiguous. Trimming left V 4 bases short and J 1 base short, with 10 bases between. Germline CDR1 reads GTSNPN; CDR2 reads SVGIG (reference sequence). The CDR3 length is 14 residues. CDR3 amino acids: CAWTPRLTNEKLFF. The CDR3 DNA is TGTGCCTGGACCCCGAGGTTAACTAATGAAAAACTGTTTTTT. Variable domain in full (rest from reference TRBV30 and TRBJ1-4): SQTIHQWPATLVQPVGSPLSLECTVEGTSNPNLYWYRQAAGRGLQLLFYSVGIGQISSEVPQNLSASRPQDRQFILSSKKLLLSDSGFYLCAWTPRLTNEKLFFGSGTQLSVL.

This clone was counted only a few times. The chain combines TRBV6-5 with TRBJ1-1; D call uncertain. Per the germline V gene, CDR1 is MNHEY and CDR2 is SVGAGI. This CDR3 spans 13 amino acids. V gave up 5 bases and J gave up 1 base, with 8 bases separating them. CDR3 DNA: TGTGCCAGCAGTACAGTGGGGAACACTGAAGCTTTCTTT. Its protein product is CASSTVGNTEAFF.

The V and J genes are TRBV5-1 and TRBJ2-1; 10 nucleotides agree with TRBD2. This CDR3 contains 15 residues. Germline V gives CDR1 SGHRS, CDR2 YFSETQ. With 2 bases clipped from V and 5 bases from J, the junction kept 4 bases outside the gene matches. In DNA form, the CDR3 reads TGCGCCAGCAGCTTACTAGCGGGGTTTCACAATGAGCAGTTCTTC. It codes for CASSLLAGFHNEQFF. Based on the CDR3 plus reference TRBV5-1 and TRBJ2-1, the full variable domain is KAGVTQTPRYLIKTRGQQVTLSCSPISGHRSVSWYQQTPGQGLQFLFEYFSETQRNKGNFPGRFSGRQFSNSRSEMNVSTLELGDSALYLCASSLLAGFHNEQFFGPGTRLTVL.

The chain combines TRBV5-4 with TRBJ1-3; 12 nucleotides match TRBD1. Unmatched junction bases numbered 13, after V lost 5 bases and J lost 1 base. Germline V gene lookup returns CDR1 SGHNT and CDR2 YYREEE (reference sequence). This CDR3 has 19 residues. The CDR3 DNA reads as TGTGCCAGCAGTCCGACCGGGACAGGGGGCGCAAGGTCTGGAAACACCATATATTTT. Translation: CASSPTGTGGARSGNTIYF.

This clone turned up a few times. The rearrangement uses TRBV29-1 and TRBJ1-5; D might be TRBD1 (6 bases). In germline, CDR1 is SQVTM, CDR2 ANQGSEA. This CDR3 is 16 amino acids long. V was pared by 4 bases and J by 0 bases, with 16 bases between. Here the CDR3 reads CSVVILGGNSNQPQHF. In DNA form, the CDR3 reads TGCAGCGTTGTCATCCTAGGGGGAAATAGCAATCAGCCCCAGCATTTT.

CDR3 region: CASSFPGQGTEAFF. The CDR3 DNA sequence: TGTGCCAGCAGCTTTCCGGGACAGGGCACTGAAGCTTTCTTT. This chain connects TRBV11-1 to TRBJ1-1; 9 nucleotides match TRBD1. With V trimmed by 3 bases and J by 4 bases, 3 bases remained unmatched. The CDR3 spans 14 residues. Germline values: CDR1 SGHAT, CDR2 FQDESV (reference sequence).

This clone has just a few counts. The V gene is TRBV13, the J gene TRBJ2-1; no firm D call. The CDR3 sequence is 13 residues long. Germline V lookup: CDR1 PRHDT, CDR2 FYEKMQ (reference sequence). V was clipped by 2 bases and J by 5 bases, with 7 bases between them. The CDR3 coding sequence is TGTGCCAGCAGCTTACGACTTAACAATGAGCAGTTCTTC. It yields the protein CASSLRLNNEQFF.

This clone was seen a handful of times. The CDR3 nucleotides read TGTGCCAGCAACTCACCCCTCACAGATACGCAGTATTTT. Translated: CASNSPLTDTQYF. The chain has TRBV7-2 and TRBJ2-3; no reliable D call. V dropped 7 bases and J dropped 2 bases, with 10 bases sitting between them. Germline assignment: CDR1 SGHTA and CDR2 FQGNSA. The CDR3 loop spans 13 amino acids.

CDR3 residues: CASSTRGLGYTF. CDR3 nucleotides: TGTGCCAGCAGTACCAGGGGGCTCGGCTACACCTTC. The rearrangement links TRBV28 to TRBJ1-2; 8 bases align to TRBD1. Per the germline V gene, CDR1 is MDHEN and CDR2 is SYDVKM. Trimming took 5 bases from V and 8 from J; bases not matched to a gene: 4. This CDR3 spans 12 amino acids.

The genes are TRBV30 and TRBJ1-6; tentative D call: TRBD1 (6 bases). The CDR3 spans 14 residues. V lost 3 bases and J lost 9, with 15 bases in between. CDR1 and CDR2 from the germline V gene are GTSNPN and SVGIG (reference sequence). In DNA form, the CDR3 reads TGTGCCTGGAGCCAACAGGGTAACAGTTCACCCCTCCACTTT. Its translation is CAWSQQGNSSPLHF.

As for this clone: Mismatch with germline at one junction end may stem from a read error. CDR3 bases: TGTGCCATCAGTGAGTCGGGGGGGCAGATGAACACTGAAGCTTTCTTT. Translating gives CAISESGGQMNTEAFF. The chain joins TRBV6-1 to TRBJ1-1, with TRBD1 as a possible D gene (6 bases). The CDR3 has 16 amino acids. Germline V gives CDR1 MNHNS, CDR2 SASEGT.

Concerning this clone itself: One junction end disagrees with the germline gene, perhaps due to a read error. V usage is TRBV4-1 and J usage is TRBJ2-1; 11 nucleotides line up with TRBD2. Germline V gene data show CDR1 as MGHRA and CDR2 as YSYEKL. This CDR3 has 15 residues. DNA for the CDR3: TGCGCCAGCAGACGGACTAGCGGGTCACACAATGAGCAGCTCTTC. Residues: CASRRTSGSHNEQLF.

The chain combines TRBV6-4 with TRBJ2-1, with 10 positions matching TRBD2. This CDR3 contains 16 residues. Trimming at V came to 2 bases and at J to 6 bases, leaving 7 bases not matched to a gene. CDR1 is MRHNA and CDR2 is SNTAGT in the germline V gene. The CDR3 DNA is TGTGCCAGCAGTGACACCAAAGGACTAGCGGTCAATGAGCAGTTCTTC. Translation: CASSDTKGLAVNEQFF.

The chain has TRBV11-2 and TRBJ2-7; weak D call: TRBD1 (5 bases). Trimming left V 5 bases short and J 2 bases short, with 13 bases between. The CDR3 spans 14 residues. CDR1 is SGHAT and CDR2 is FQNNGV in the germline V gene. The CDR3 protein is CASSPGPSPYEQYF. CDR3 nucleotide sequence: TGTGCCAGCAGCCCAGGGCCGTCCCCCTACGAGCAGTACTTC.

This rearrangement joins TRBV6-1 to TRBJ2-7; tentatively, D is TRBD1 (5 bases). This CDR3 is 16 amino acids long. Looked up from germline, CDR1 is MNHNS and CDR2 is SASEGT. V lost 3 bases and J lost 2, with 17 bases in between. The CDR3 is CASSDVTQARPYEQYF. Here the CDR3 DNA reads TGTGCCAGCAGTGACGTTACACAGGCCCGCCCCTACGAGCAGTACTTC.

In its sample, this clone was seen a few times. The V gene is TRBV5-4, the J gene TRBJ1-1; 8 nucleotides match TRBD1. The CDR3 runs to 12 residues. Per germline, CDR1 SGHNT and CDR2 YYREEE (reference sequence). Trimming cost V 3 bases and J 10 bases; bases outside gene matches: 5. The CDR3 nucleotides are TGTGCCAGCAGCTCGGTGACAGGGGCAGCTTTCTTT. Amino acid sequence: CASSSVTGAAFF.

This clone was counted between two and nine times. The V and J genes are TRBV6-6 and TRBJ1-2; tentative D call: TRBD1 (5 bases). The CDR3 is 13 residues long. With 5 bases removed from V and 8 bases from J, the gap between germline ends came to 15 bases. CDR1 is MNHNY and CDR2 is SVGAGI in the germline V gene (reference sequence). DNA of the CDR3: TGTGCCAGCAGTAAAACAGGTTTTGAGGGCTACACCTTC. Encoded protein: CASSKTGFEGYTF.

This clone has a handful of counts. V and J are TRBV2 and TRBJ2-7; 8 positions match TRBD1. This CDR3 comprises 13 residues. Per the germline V gene, CDR1 is SNHLY and CDR2 is FYNNEI. With V trimmed by 8 bases and J by 2 bases, 5 bases remained unmatched. CDR3 nucleotide sequence: TGTGCCAGCTTGACAGGGGCAGCCTACGAGCAGTACTTC. Residues: CASLTGAAYEQYF.

The sample holds a few counts of this clone. The chain couples TRBV30 to TRBJ2-5; D is undetermined. Germline assignment: CDR1 GTSNPN and CDR2 SVGIG (reference sequence). The CDR3 extends over 13 amino acids. The ends were cut back, 3 bases at V and 5 bases at J, with 13 bases in the middle. CDR3 nucleotide sequence: TGTGCCTGGAGCCGTGGCCCCGGGGAGACCCAGTACTTC. It yields the protein CAWSRGPGETQYF.

This clone was seen more than once but under ten times. The chain employs TRBV5-5 and TRBJ1-2, with 7 bases lining up with TRBD1. This CDR3 is 14 amino acids long. V lost 3 bases and J lost 7; bases outside the gene matches: 9. Germline V gives CDR1 SGHKS, CDR2 YYEKEE (reference sequence). The CDR3 reads CASSSGGQVTGYTF. The CDR3, as DNA: TGTGCCAGCAGCTCCGGAGGACAGGTTACTGGCTACACCTTC.

CDR3 nucleotides: TGTGCCAGCAGCTCCCCTAGCGGGAGAATGGCAGATACGCAGTATTTT. It is translated as CASSSPSGRMADTQYF. The chain carries TRBV11-3 and TRBJ2-3; 10 bases match TRBD2. The ends lost 4 bases at V and 4 bases at J; junction bases unmatched: 8. Per the germline V gene, CDR1 is SGHNT and CDR2 is YENEEA. The CDR3 covers 16 residues.